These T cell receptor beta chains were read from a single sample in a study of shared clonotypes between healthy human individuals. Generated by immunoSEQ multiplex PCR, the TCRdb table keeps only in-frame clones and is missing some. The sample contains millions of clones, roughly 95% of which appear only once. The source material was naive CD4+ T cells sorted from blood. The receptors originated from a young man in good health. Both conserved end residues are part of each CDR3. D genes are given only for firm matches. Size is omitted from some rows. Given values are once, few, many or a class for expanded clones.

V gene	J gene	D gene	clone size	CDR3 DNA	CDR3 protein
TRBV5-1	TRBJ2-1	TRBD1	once	TGCGCCAGCAGCTGGAGGGGGACAGGGAGGGATGAGCAGTTCTTC	CASSWRGTGRDEQFF
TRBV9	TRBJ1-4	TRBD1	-	TGTGCCAGCAGCGTAGGGTCAGGGGGCGCGGATGAAAAACTGTTTTTT	CASSVGSGGADEKLFF
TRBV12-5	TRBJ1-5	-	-	TGTGCTAGTGGTTTGGCGGCCCTCTGGGCGAGCTGGGGTCAGCCCCAGCATTTT	CASGLAALWASWGQPQHF
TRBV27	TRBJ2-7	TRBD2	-	TGTGCCAGCAGTCCCGGGACTAGAAGTTCCTACGAGCAGTACTTC	CASSPGTRSSYEQYF
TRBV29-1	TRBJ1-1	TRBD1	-	TGCAGCGTACAGGGGGCGGGTAGGACTGAAGCTTTCTTT	CSVQGAGRTEAFF
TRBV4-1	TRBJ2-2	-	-	TGCGCCAGCAGCCAAACGGGGCGGGGCACCGGGGAGCTGTTTTTT	CASSQTGRGTGELFF
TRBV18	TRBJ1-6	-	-	TGTGCCAGCTCACCACCCTTCGGGGGGGGTAATTCACCCCTCCACTTT	CASSPPFGGGNSPLHF
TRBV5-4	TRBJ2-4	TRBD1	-	TGTGCCAGCAGCCTACAGGGGGCCGAGCACATTCAGTACTTC	CASSLQGAEHIQYF
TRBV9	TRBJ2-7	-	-	TGTGCCAGCAGCGTCGGAGGGTCCTACGAGCAGTACTTC	CASSVGGSYEQYF
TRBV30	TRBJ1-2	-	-	TGTGCCTGGAGGCGGACAGCGGGCTACACCTTC	CAWRRTAGYTF
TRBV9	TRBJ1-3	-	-	TGTGCCAGCAGCGTCCTAGGACACGGGGGAAACACCATATATTTT	CASSVLGHGGNTIYF
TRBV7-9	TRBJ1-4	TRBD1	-	TGTGCCAGCAGCCCGGGGGACAGGGGAACTAATGAAAAACTGTTTTTT	CASSPGDRGTNEKLFF
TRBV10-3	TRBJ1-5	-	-	TGTGCCATCAGTGAAGCAGGGAACAATCAGCCCCAGCATTTT	CAISEAGNNQPQHF
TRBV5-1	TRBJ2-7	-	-	TGCGCCAGCAGCCCGGAGGGGTCGGGCGGATCCTACGAGCAGTACTTC	CASSPEGSGGSYEQYF
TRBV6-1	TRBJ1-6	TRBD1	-	TGTGCCAGCAGTGCCCGGGACAGAACTAATTCACCCCTCCACTTT	CASSARDRTNSPLHF
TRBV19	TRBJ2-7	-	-	TGTGCCAGTAGTATGTGGGACACCCCCTACGAGCAGTACTTC	CASSMWDTPYEQYF
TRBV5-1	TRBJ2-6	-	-	TGCGCCAGCAGCACCGGCAGGGGCCCCTCTGGGGCCAACGTCCTGACTTTC	CASSTGRGPSGANVLTF
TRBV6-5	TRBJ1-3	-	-	TGTGCCAGCAGCGACAGTCGGGCCTCTGGAAACACCATATATTTT	CASSDSRASGNTIYF
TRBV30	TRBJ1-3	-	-	TGTGCCTGTTTGGGGCCGAGCTCTGGAAACACCATATATTTT	CACLGPSSGNTIYF
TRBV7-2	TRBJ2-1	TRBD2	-	TGTGCCAGCAGCCTACCGGGACTAGCGGGGGTCAATGAGCAGTTCTTC	CASSLPGLAGVNEQFF
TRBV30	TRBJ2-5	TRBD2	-	TGTGCCTGGAGGGTAGCGGGGCAAGAGACCCAGTACTTC	CAWRVAGQETQYF
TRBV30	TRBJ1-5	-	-	TGTGCCTGGAAAAGCGGCAGCGCCGTGTATAGCAATCAGCCCCAGCATTTT	CAWKSGSAVYSNQPQHF
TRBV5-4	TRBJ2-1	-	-	TGTGCCAGCAGCTTAGCGCTTAACAATGAGCAGTTCTTC	CASSLALNNEQFF
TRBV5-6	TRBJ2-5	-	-	TGTGCCAGCAGCCTCGGACAGCCCCCAGAGACCCAGTACTTC	CASSLGQPPETQYF
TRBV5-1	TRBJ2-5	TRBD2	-	TGCGCCAGCAGCGAGGGAGGGAGCCAAGAGACCCAGTACTTC	CASSEGGSQETQYF
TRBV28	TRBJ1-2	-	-	TGTGCCAGCAGTTTAGAGGGATGGGGCTACACCTTC	CASSLEGWGYTF
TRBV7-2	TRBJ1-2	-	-	TGTGCCAGCAGCTTGGGGCGACCCTATGGCTACACCTTC	CASSLGRPYGYTF
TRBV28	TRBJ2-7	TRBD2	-	TGTGCCAGCGAGACGGCGGGGGGAAACTCCTACGAGCAGTACTTC	CASETAGGNSYEQYF
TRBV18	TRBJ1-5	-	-	TGTGCCAGCTCACAGCAGAGCAATCAGCCCCAGCATTTT	CASSQQSNQPQHF
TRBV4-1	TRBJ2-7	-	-	TGCGCCAGCAGCCAAGATATGTTGGGGGACACCTACGAGCAGTACTTC	CASSQDMLGDTYEQYF
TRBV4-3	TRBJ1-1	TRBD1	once	TGCGCCAGCAGCCAAGATGTAACAGGGGGCTATACTGAAGCTTTCTTT	CASSQDVTGGYTEAFF
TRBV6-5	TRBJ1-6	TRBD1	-	TGTGCCAGCAGCTGGACAGGTTCACCCCTCCACTTT	CASSWTGSPLHF
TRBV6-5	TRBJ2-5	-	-	TGTGCCAGCAGCCCCAACGGGGGGCGTCAAGAGACCCAGTACTTC	CASSPNGGRQETQYF
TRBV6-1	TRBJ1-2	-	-	TGTGCCAGTTTAAAAAGGGGAGGTAGCTATGGCTACACCTTC	CASLKRGGSYGYTF